Following are 9 T cell receptor beta chains from one sample sequenced in a study of Graves' ophthalmopathy and Graves' hyperthyroidism (dated by TCRdb to 2017 to 2018). TCRdb lists the instrument as Illumina HiSeq 2000. For repertoire sequencing, TCR beta CDR3 regions were amplified from RNA transcripts. HTBI primers and the Qiagen OneStep RT-PCR kit were used in a first-round RT-PCR, which was followed by a second-round multiplex PCR, size selection and purification. TCRdb ran its own pipeline on the public reads, namely fastp trimming at Q25 and MiXCR clone calling, and kept in-frame beta chains. All rows with the same CDR3 protein become a single entry with the most common DNA and genes. The sample records some 15,000 distinct CDR3 sequences, roughly 45% of which are singletons. Jointly, the top ten make up 45% of the sample. Sequences were obtained from peripheral blood. These TCRs come from a woman aged 25-40 years with Graves' ophthalmopathy. Donor details come from another sample of the same person, matched by shared clones.

CDR3 in amino acids: CASSIDSGGPYNEQFF. The CDR3 coding sequence is TGTGCCAGTAGTATTGATTCGGGAGGGCCCTACAATGAGCAGTTCTTC. The genes are TRBV19 and TRBJ2-1, with TRBD2 matching 8 bases. The CDR3 is 16 amino acids. Germline-derived CDR1 and CDR2 are LNHDA and SQIVND (reference sequence). V lost 3 bases to trimming and J lost 2 bases; unmatched junction nucleotides: 6.

This clonotype was counted a few times. The chain uses TRBV11-2 and TRBJ1-6, with D perhaps matching TRBD1 (6 bases). Trimming pared 2 bases from V and 5 bases from J, leaving 13 bases between. The CDR3 has 16 residues. CDR1 SGHAT and CDR2 FQNNGV come from the germline V gene. The CDR3 DNA is TGTGCCAGCAGCTTAAGGGGGGCGGGGGATAATTCACCCCTCCACTTT. It translates to CASSLRGAGDNSPLHF.

In this sample, this clonotype turned up a few times. The chain joins TRBV15 to TRBJ2-6; D ambiguous. In germline, CDR1 is LNHNV, CDR2 YYDKDF (reference sequence). The CDR3 extends over 17 amino acids. Trimming cost V 0 bases and J 0 bases, with 9 bases left between them. Here the CDR3 DNA reads TGTGCCACCAGCAGAGATCAGGAAGGCTCTGGGGCCAACGTCCTGACTTTC. It is translated as CATSRDQEGSGANVLTF.

This clonotype qualifies as medium-sized. The V and J genes are TRBV10-1 and TRBJ2-3, with a weak D call TRBD2 (5 bases). CDR3 size: 16 residues. Per germline, CDR1 WNHNN and CDR2 SYGVQD (reference sequence). V shed 4 bases and J shed 0 bases, with 14 bases lying between them. The CDR3 here is CASSGFRGASTDTQYF. CDR3 DNA sequence: TGCGCCAGCAGTGGGTTTCGGGGAGCCAGCACAGATACGCAGTATTTT.

In this sample, this clonotype turned up a few times. This chain connects TRBV5-1 to TRBJ1-6; D gene unclear. Trimming left V 2 bases short and J 0 bases short, with 6 bases between. Germline loops: CDR1 SGHRS, CDR2 YFSETQ. The CDR3 totals 15 residues. CDR3 region: CASSLVSSYNSPLHF. CDR3 coding DNA: TGCGCCAGCAGCTTAGTTAGCTCCTATAATTCACCCCTCCACTTT.

This clonotype was seen ten or more times. This chain connects TRBV25-1 to TRBJ1-4, with a weak D call TRBD1 (6 bases). CDR1 is MGHDK, CDR2 SYGVNS, per germline. The CDR3 is made up of 13 amino acids. The ends were cut back, 3 bases at V and 6 bases at J, with 8 bases in the middle. The CDR3 DNA follows: TGTGCCAGCAGTGACAGGGGTGATGAAAAACTGTTTTTT. This sequence encodes CASSDRGDEKLFF.

The rearrangement uses TRBV20-1 and TRBJ2-1, with D possibly matching TRBD2 (5 bases). The V gene lost 0 bases and the J gene lost 9 bases, with 9 bases spanning the gap. The CDR3 contains 12 residues. Germline V gene sequence: CDR1 DFQATT, CDR2 SNEGSKA (reference sequence). CDR3 region: CSARDMGAEQFF. CDR3 sequence (DNA): TGCAGTGCTAGAGATATGGGAGCTGAGCAGTTCTTC.

This chain links TRBV11-1 with TRBJ2-7, with TRBD2 matching over 7 bases. V shed 1 base, J shed 5 bases, and the junction held 8 bases outside the gene matches. The CDR3 consists of 15 residues. The germline CDR1 and CDR2 sequences are SGHAT and FQDESV (reference sequence). The CDR3 loop reads CASSLERREHDEQYF. The CDR3 DNA sequence: TGTGCCAGCAGCTTAGAGAGGCGGGAGCACGACGAGCAGTACTTC.

As concerns this clonotype: Just one base apart from a much larger clone, this may be a read error. The J gene is TRBJ2-1, the V gene TRBV2; TRBD2 might be the D (5 bases). Germline CDR1 reads SNHLY; CDR2 reads FYNNEI. There are 11 residues in the CDR3. The CDR3 DNA is TGTGCCACTTCTAGCAGGAATGAGCGGTTCTTC. This sequence encodes CATSSRNERFF.